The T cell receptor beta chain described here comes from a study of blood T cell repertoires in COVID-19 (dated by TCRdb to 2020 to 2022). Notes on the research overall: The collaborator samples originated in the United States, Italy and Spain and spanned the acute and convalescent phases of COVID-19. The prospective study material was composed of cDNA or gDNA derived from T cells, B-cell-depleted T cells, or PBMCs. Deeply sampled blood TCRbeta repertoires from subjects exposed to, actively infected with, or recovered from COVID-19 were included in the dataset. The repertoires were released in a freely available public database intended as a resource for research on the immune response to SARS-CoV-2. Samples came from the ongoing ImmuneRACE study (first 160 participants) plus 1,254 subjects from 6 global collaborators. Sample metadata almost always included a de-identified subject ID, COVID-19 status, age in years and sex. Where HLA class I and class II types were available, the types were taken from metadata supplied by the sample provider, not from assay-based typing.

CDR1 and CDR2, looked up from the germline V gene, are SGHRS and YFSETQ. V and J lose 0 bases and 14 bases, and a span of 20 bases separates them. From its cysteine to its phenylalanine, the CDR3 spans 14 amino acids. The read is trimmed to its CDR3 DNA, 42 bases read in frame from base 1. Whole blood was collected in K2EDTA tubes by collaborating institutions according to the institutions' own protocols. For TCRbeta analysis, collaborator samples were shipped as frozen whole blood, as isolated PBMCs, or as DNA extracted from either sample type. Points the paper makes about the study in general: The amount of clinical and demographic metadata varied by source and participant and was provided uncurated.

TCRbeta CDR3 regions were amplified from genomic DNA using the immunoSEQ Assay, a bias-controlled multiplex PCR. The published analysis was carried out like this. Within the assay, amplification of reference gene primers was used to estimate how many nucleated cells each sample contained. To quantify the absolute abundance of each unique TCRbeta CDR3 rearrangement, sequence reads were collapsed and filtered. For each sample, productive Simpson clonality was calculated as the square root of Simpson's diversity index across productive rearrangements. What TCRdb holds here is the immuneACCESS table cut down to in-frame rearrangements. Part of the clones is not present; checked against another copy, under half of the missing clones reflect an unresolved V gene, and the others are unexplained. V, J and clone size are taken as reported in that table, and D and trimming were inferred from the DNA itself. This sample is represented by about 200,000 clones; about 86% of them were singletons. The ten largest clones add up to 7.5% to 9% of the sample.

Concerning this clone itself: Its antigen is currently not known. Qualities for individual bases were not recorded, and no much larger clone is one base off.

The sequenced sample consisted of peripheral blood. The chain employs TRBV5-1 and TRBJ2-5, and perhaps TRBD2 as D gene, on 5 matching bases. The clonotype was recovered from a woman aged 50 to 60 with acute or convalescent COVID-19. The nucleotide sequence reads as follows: TGCGCCAGCAGCTTGGAGGAAGGGCTGTCCGAGGGATACTTC. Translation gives CASSLEEGLSEGYF.